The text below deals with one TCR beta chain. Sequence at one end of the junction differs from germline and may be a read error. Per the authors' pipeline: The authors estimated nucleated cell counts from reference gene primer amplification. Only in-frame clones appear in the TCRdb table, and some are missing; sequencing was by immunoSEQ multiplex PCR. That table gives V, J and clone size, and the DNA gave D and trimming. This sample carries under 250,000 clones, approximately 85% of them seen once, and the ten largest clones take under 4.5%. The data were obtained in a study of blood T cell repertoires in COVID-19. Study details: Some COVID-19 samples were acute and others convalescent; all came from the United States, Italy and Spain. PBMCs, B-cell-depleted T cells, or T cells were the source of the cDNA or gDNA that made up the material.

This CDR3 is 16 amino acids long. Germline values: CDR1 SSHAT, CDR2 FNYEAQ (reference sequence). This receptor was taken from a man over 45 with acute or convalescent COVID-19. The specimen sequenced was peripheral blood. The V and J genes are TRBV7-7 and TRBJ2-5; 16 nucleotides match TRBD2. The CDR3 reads CASSEGLAGGKETQYF. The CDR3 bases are TGTGCTAGCAGCGAGGGACTAGCGGGGGGGAAAGAGACCCAGTACTTC. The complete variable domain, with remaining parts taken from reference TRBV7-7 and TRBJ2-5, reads GAGVSQSPRYKVTKRGQDVTLRCDPISSHATLYWYQQALGQGPEFLTYFNYEAQPDKSGLPSDRFSAERPEGSISTLTIQRTEQRDSAMYRCASSEGLAGGKETQYFGPGTRLLVL.